The rows below give T cell receptor beta chains drawn from one sample of a study of beta chain features in type 1 diabetes. Repertoires were generated with immunoSEQ multiplex PCR, while TCRdb's copy carries only in-frame clones and drops some. The table has 150,000 or so clones, 11% seen once. Input material: central memory CD4+ T cells from blood. The receptors derive from a man aged 18 to 29 in good health. The CDR3 runs from the conserved cysteine through the conserved F or W. D genes are given only for firm matches. Size tells how often a clone was seen (once, few, many) or the class of an expanded clone, and some rows leave it out.

clone size: NA
V gene: TRBV28
J gene: TRBJ1-2
D gene: NA
CDR3 DNA: TGTGCCAGCAGCGAACAGGGAAGCTATGGCTACACCTTC
CDR3 protein: CASSEQGSYGYTF

clone size: many
V gene: TRBV7-2
J gene: TRBJ2-3
D gene: NA
CDR3 DNA: TGTGCCAGCGCTAGGGCCCGTGGGGACACAGATACGCAGTATTTT
CDR3 protein: CASARARGDTDTQYF

clone size: few
V gene: TRBV5-1
J gene: TRBJ2-7
D gene: TRBD2
CDR3 DNA: TGCGCCAGCAGCTTTCAACTAGCGGGAGCCTACGAGCAGTACTTC
CDR3 protein: CASSFQLAGAYEQYF

clone size: NA
V gene: TRBV5-3
J gene: TRBJ2-1
D gene: TRBD1
CDR3 DNA: TGTGCCAGAAGCCGATGCCGGGACAGGGTCTACAATGAGCAGTTCTTC
CDR3 protein: CARSRCRDRVYNEQFF

clone size: NA
V gene: TRBV9
J gene: TRBJ1-1
D gene: TRBD1
CDR3 DNA: TGTGCCAGCAGCGTAGCCCTTGACAGGGTGGACACTGAAGCTTTCTTT
CDR3 protein: CASSVALDRVDTEAFF

clone size: few
V gene: TRBV6-6
J gene: TRBJ1-4
D gene: NA
CDR3 DNA: TGTGCCAGCAGTTACTCGAATGAGGGAGGGAGAGGACTGTTTTTT
CDR3 protein: CASSYSNEGGRGLFF

clone size: few
V gene: TRBV11-3
J gene: TRBJ2-5
D gene: TRBD1
CDR3 DNA: TGTGCCAGCAGCAGGGGACAGGACCAAGAGACCCAGTACTTC
CDR3 protein: CASSRGQDQETQYF

clone size: NA
V gene: TRBV7-2
J gene: TRBJ2-5
D gene: NA
CDR3 DNA: TGTGCCAGCAGCTTAGGAGGACAAGAGACCCAGTACTTC
CDR3 protein: CASSLGGQETQYF

clone size: few
V gene: TRBV9
J gene: TRBJ2-1
D gene: NA
CDR3 DNA: TGTGCCACCGAGAGGATAGGGGCTTACAATGAGCAGTTCTTC
CDR3 protein: CATERIGAYNEQFF

clone size: few
V gene: TRBV7-2
J gene: TRBJ2-7
D gene: NA
CDR3 DNA: TGTGCCAGCAGCTTAGATCGGCAGGGCTCCTACGAGCAGTACTTC
CDR3 protein: CASSLDRQGSYEQYF

clone size: NA
V gene: TRBV28
J gene: TRBJ2-1
D gene: NA
CDR3 DNA: TGTGCCAGCAGTTTAGGAGTATACAATGAGCAGTTCTTC
CDR3 protein: CASSLGVYNEQFF

clone size: NA
V gene: TRBV30
J gene: TRBJ1-5
D gene: TRBD1
CDR3 DNA: TGTGCCTGGAGAGACCTCCGGGACAGACCCAATCAGCCCCAGCATTTT
CDR3 protein: CAWRDLRDRPNQPQHF

clone size: few
V gene: TRBV27
J gene: TRBJ2-2
D gene: NA
CDR3 DNA: TGTGCCAGCAGTCCAAGCAGACAGGGAGGTACCGGGGAGCTGTTTTTT
CDR3 protein: CASSPSRQGGTGELFF

clone size: few
V gene: TRBV7-6
J gene: TRBJ2-7
D gene: NA
CDR3 DNA: TGTGCCAGCAGCTACCAATCTAACTACGAGCAGTACTTC
CDR3 protein: CASSYQSNYEQYF

clone size: few
V gene: TRBV18
J gene: TRBJ2-3
D gene: NA
CDR3 DNA: TGTGCCAGCTCACCATATGCGGTCACAGATACGCAGTATTTT
CDR3 protein: CASSPYAVTDTQYF

clone size: NA
V gene: TRBV6-6
J gene: TRBJ1-5
D gene: NA
CDR3 DNA: TGTGCCAGCAGACCAACCGAGGGGAGCAATCAGCCCCAGCATTTT
CDR3 protein: CASRPTEGSNQPQHF

clone size: few
V gene: TRBV7-2
J gene: TRBJ2-7
D gene: NA
CDR3 DNA: TGTGCCAGCAGCTTTGATGGGGAGCAGTACTTC
CDR3 protein: CASSFDGEQYF

clone size: few
V gene: TRBV14
J gene: TRBJ2-1
D gene: NA
CDR3 DNA: TGTGCCAGCAGCCTACAGGGAGCGTTGGACAATGAGCAGTTCTTC
CDR3 protein: CASSLQGALDNEQFF

clone size: NA
V gene: TRBV5-6
J gene: TRBJ2-1
D gene: NA
CDR3 DNA: TGTGCCAGCAGCCACCTAGCGCTTCGCTCCTACAATGAGCAGTTCTTC
CDR3 protein: CASSHLALRSYNEQFF

clone size: many
V gene: TRBV5-6
J gene: TRBJ1-6
D gene: TRBD1
CDR3 DNA: TGTGCCAGCAGCTCGACAGGGGGTCGATCACCCCTCCACTTT
CDR3 protein: CASSSTGGRSPLHF

clone size: NA
V gene: TRBV9
J gene: TRBJ2-1
D gene: NA
CDR3 DNA: TGTGCCAGCAGCCCTTTATCGGTAGCGCTCTACAATGAGCAGTTCTTC
CDR3 protein: CASSPLSVALYNEQFF

clone size: NA
V gene: TRBV28
J gene: TRBJ1-4
D gene: TRBD1
CDR3 DNA: TGTGCCAGCAGTTCACCCCAGGGGGGTAGTAATGAAAAACTGTTTTTT
CDR3 protein: CASSSPQGGSNEKLFF

clone size: NA
V gene: TRBV4-3
J gene: TRBJ2-3
D gene: TRBD2
CDR3 DNA: TGCGCCAGCAGCCAAGCCAGGGGCCTAGCGGGAGATACGCAGTATTTT
CDR3 protein: CASSQARGLAGDTQYF

clone size: many
V gene: TRBV6-6
J gene: TRBJ1-1
D gene: NA
CDR3 DNA: TGTGCCATCAAGAGAGGGTCCGATGGAACTGAAGCTTTCTTT
CDR3 protein: CAIKRGSDGTEAFF

clone size: NA
V gene: TRBV7-6
J gene: TRBJ2-3
D gene: TRBD2
CDR3 DNA: TGTGCCAGCAGCTTAGAGGGACTAGCGGGAAAGATCACAGATACGCAGTATTTT
CDR3 protein: CASSLEGLAGKITDTQYF